The next 27 T cell receptor beta chains were all read from a single sample in a study of shared clonotypes between healthy human individuals. Produced via immunoSEQ multiplex PCR; TCRdb's table is partial and in-frame only. This table has a few million clones, around 95% appearing once. CD45RO-negative CD8 cells positively selected for CCR7 made up the naive population, which excluded terminally differentiated effector memory CD45RA+ cells. Specimen: naive CD8+ T cells from PBMCs. All receptors derive from a man younger than 35 in good health. Some clones in this sample may be carry-over from other donors' samples.

This clone was counted once. J is TRBJ2-1 and V is TRBV29-1; 12 nucleotides align to TRBD2. Per the germline V gene, CDR1 is SQVTM and CDR2 is ANQGSEA. CDR3 length: 19 residues. V was clipped by 0 bases and J by 0 bases; unmatched bases: 9. The chain's CDR3 is CSVEDLASGRVSSYNEQFF. CDR3 sequence (DNA): TGCAGCGTTGAAGATTTGGCTAGCGGGAGGGTTAGCTCCTACAATGAGCAGTTCTTC.

The chain recombines TRBV7-9 with TRBJ1-2; the D is unclear. V dropped 2 bases and J dropped 2 bases, with 12 bases sitting between them. CDR1 and CDR2 (germline): SEHNR, FQNEAQ (reference sequence). The CDR3 contains 15 residues. The CDR3 loop reads CASSLYSHKNYGYTF. The CDR3 DNA reads as TGTGCCAGCAGCTTATACTCACATAAGAACTATGGCTACACCTTC.

The J gene is TRBJ2-1, the V gene TRBV5-5; either TRBD1 or TRBD2 may supply D (5 bases each). V was pared by 2 bases and J by 5 bases, with 14 bases between. Germline-derived CDR1 and CDR2 are SGHKS and YYEKEE (reference sequence). The CDR3 is 15 amino acids. CDR3 sequence (DNA): TGTGCCAGCAGCTTATGGCCCCCGGGGCACAATGAGCAGTTCTTC. This gives the protein CASSLWPPGHNEQFF.

The chain is built from TRBV5-8 and TRBJ1-5, with 9 bases fitting TRBD1. The CDR3 totals 16 residues. The junction had 6 bases not matched to a gene; V was cut back by 2 bases and J by 3 bases. Germline CDR1 is SGHTS and CDR2 is YDEGEE. The CDR3 nucleotides are TGTGCCAGCAGCTTAGCCGGGACAGGGTACAATCAGCCCCAGCATTTT. It translates to CASSLAGTGYNQPQHF. Full variable domain (remainder filled in from reference TRBV5-8 and TRBJ1-5): EAGVTQSPTHLIKTRGQQATLRCSPISGHTSVYWYQQALGLGLQFLLWYDEGEERNRGNFPPRFSGRQFPNYSSELNVNALELEDSALYLCASSLAGTGYNQPQHFGDGTRLSIL.

V usage is TRBV19 and J usage is TRBJ2-3; 7 bases are a match to TRBD2. Germline V CDR1 and CDR2: LNHDA, SQIVND (reference sequence). This CDR3 contains 15 residues. Trimming removed 5 bases from V and 5 bases from J; junction bases left unmatched: 10. The CDR3 DNA follows: TGTGCCAGTAGTGACGGTGCGGGAGTCCTAGATACGCAGTATTTT. Protein product: CASSDGAGVLDTQYF.

The chain joins TRBV7-9 to TRBJ1-6; 7 bases agree with TRBD1. Germline CDR1 and CDR2: SEHNR and FQNEAQ (reference sequence). V shed 1 base, J shed 14 bases, and the junction held 8 bases outside the gene matches. The CDR3 is 14 residues long. This CDR3 reads CASSLGTGESSLHF. CDR3 bases: TGTGCCAGCAGCTTAGGGACAGGAGAGTCTTCCCTCCACTTT.

This chain uses TRBV27 with TRBJ2-5, with TRBD2 matching over 10 bases. Losses at the gene ends were 1 base for V and 5 bases for J; bases not matched to a gene: 13. Germline V gene sequence: CDR1 MNHEY, CDR2 SMNVEV (reference sequence). This CDR3 is built from 18 residues. The CDR3 region is CASSLYGETSGMWETQYF. CDR3 nucleotide sequence: TGTGCCAGCAGTTTATACGGGGAAACTAGCGGGATGTGGGAGACCCAGTACTTC.

As concerns this clone: The identical CDR3 is also encoded by other nucleotide sequences in the sample. The rearrangement uses TRBV28 and TRBJ2-1; D gene unclear. CDR1 and CDR2 from the germline V gene are MDHEN and SYDVKM. V was shortened by 3 bases and J by 7 bases, with 7 bases between the two germline ends. This CDR3 spans 12 amino acids. In DNA, the CDR3 is TGTGCCAGCAGTTTCCTAGGGAATGAGCAGTTCTTC. Translation gives CASSFLGNEQFF.

The J gene is TRBJ1-1, the V gene TRBV7-9, with a tentative D call TRBD1 (5 bases). The CDR3 covers 15 residues. Trimming removed 2 bases at V and 6 bases at J, with 16 bases between. Germline V gene data show CDR1 as SEHNR and CDR2 as FQNEAQ (reference sequence). Here the CDR3 DNA reads TGTGCCAGCAGCTTAAAGGTCACCCGAGGGGCTGAAGCTTTCTTT. The encoded protein is CASSLKVTRGAEAFF.

The chain couples TRBV28 to TRBJ1-5; D possibly corresponds to TRBD1 (6 bases). Trimming pared 5 bases from V and 6 bases from J, leaving 20 bases between. CDR3 size: 16 residues. CDR1 MDHEN and CDR2 SYDVKM come from the germline V gene. CDR3 sequence reads: CASSENHAGATQPQHF. DNA of the CDR3: TGTGCCAGCAGTGAGAATCACGCAGGGGCTACTCAGCCCCAGCATTTT.

V is TRBV27 and J is TRBJ2-2, with D perhaps matching TRBD1 (6 bases). Trimming shortened V by 6 bases and J by 6 bases, and 11 bases separated the two germline ends. Germline loops: CDR1 MNHEY, CDR2 SMNVEV (reference sequence). The CDR3 loop spans 13 amino acids. The CDR3: CASSPGDAGELFF. The CDR3 coding sequence is TGTGCCAGCAGCCCAGGGGACGCCGGGGAGCTGTTTTTT.

The chain carries TRBV6-6 and TRBJ1-1; 7 bases agree with TRBD1. There are 14 residues in the CDR3. The V gene's germline CDR1 is MNHNY and CDR2 SVGAGI (reference sequence). With 6 bases clipped from V and 5 bases from J, the junction kept 9 bases outside the gene matches. The CDR3 DNA follows: TGTGCCAGCAGGCCAACAGGGGAATGGACTGAAGCTTTCTTT. It specifies CASRPTGEWTEAFF.

This clone occurred a few times. The chain is built from TRBV7-9 and TRBJ1-1, with D hard to call. Deletions cut 5 bases from V and 6 bases from J, with 16 bases between. Germline-derived CDR1 and CDR2 are SEHNR and FQNEAQ (reference sequence). There are 14 residues in the CDR3. In DNA form, the CDR3 reads TGTGCCAGCAGCAGTATCCTTTTGAAGGCTGAAGCTTTCTTT. As protein: CASSSILLKAEAFF.

In its sample, this clone was seen once. The V call is TRBV15, the J call TRBJ2-7, with 9 nucleotides matching TRBD1. The V gene end was trimmed by 0 bases and the J gene end by 0 bases; junction bases not matched to a gene: 9. CDR3 size: 18 residues. CDR1 and CDR2 from the germline V gene are LNHNV and YYDKDF (reference sequence). Written as DNA, the CDR3 is TGTGCCACCAGCAGAGAAGCCGGGACAGGGAGAGACTCCTACGAGCAGTACTTC. Translating it yields CATSREAGTGRDSYEQYF.

The chain links TRBV2 to TRBJ1-4, with 7 bases fitting TRBD1. This CDR3 is built from 17 residues. The germline V gene encodes CDR1 SNHLY and CDR2 FYNNEI. V shed 4 bases and J 6 bases; nucleotides not matched to a gene: 14. The CDR3 loop reads CASSGLAGGRVDEKLFF. CDR3 sequence (DNA): TGTGCCAGCAGTGGTCTGGCAGGGGGTAGGGTAGATGAAAAACTGTTTTTT.

Concerning this clone: At the DNA level, this CDR3 is encoded by other sequences in the same sample as well. This chain links TRBV27 with TRBJ2-3; 10 positions agree with TRBD2. The germline V gene encodes CDR1 MNHEY and CDR2 SMNVEV (reference sequence). The trim removed 6 bases at V and 1 base at J, leaving 4 bases unmatched. The CDR3 spans 15 residues. The CDR3 loop reads CASSPGLAGTDTQYF. DNA of the CDR3: TGTGCCAGCAGCCCCGGACTAGCGGGCACAGATACGCAGTATTTT.

The chain couples TRBV4-1 to TRBJ2-7; 7 bases match TRBD1. Per germline, CDR1 MGHRA and CDR2 YSYEKL. The trim removed 0 bases at V and 3 bases at J, leaving 8 bases unmatched. The CDR3 is 16 residues long. The CDR3 reads CASSQDDRGQHYEQYF. DNA of the CDR3: TGCGCCAGCAGCCAAGATGACCGGGGACAGCACTACGAGCAGTACTTC.

The J gene is TRBJ2-1, the V gene TRBV11-2; the D gene is possibly TRBD2 (6 bases). Trimming shortened V by 1 base and J by 7 bases, and 11 bases separated the two germline ends. From germline, CDR1 is SGHAT and CDR2 FQNNGV. The CDR3 is 14 amino acids. The CDR3 loop is CASSLVRGKNEQFF. DNA of the CDR3: TGTGCCAGCAGCTTAGTCCGGGGGAAGAATGAGCAGTTCTTC. Full variable domain (outside the CDR3, taken from reference TRBV11-2 and TRBJ2-1): EAGVAQSPRYKIIEKRQSVAFWCNPISGHATLYWYQQILGQGPKLLIQFQNNGVVDDSQLPKDRFSAERLKGVDSTLKIQPAKLEDSAVYLCASSLVRGKNEQFFGPGTRLTVL.

This clone was detected only once. The genes are TRBV7-3 and TRBJ2-1, with D tentatively TRBD2 (5 bases). This CDR3 is built from 13 residues. V was trimmed by 5 bases and J by 6 bases, leaving 11 bases between them. Germline CDR1 reads SGHTA; CDR2 reads FQGTGA. In DNA form, the CDR3 reads TGTGCCAGCAGCACCCTCGGAGGCAATGAGCAGTTCTTC. Translating gives CASSTLGGNEQFF.

This chain connects TRBV7-7 to TRBJ2-7, with 8 nucleotides matching TRBD2. V shed 2 bases, J shed 5 bases, and the junction held 8 bases outside the gene matches. The CDR3 consists of 15 residues. The germline V gene encodes CDR1 SSHAT and CDR2 FNYEAQ (reference sequence). This CDR3 reads CASSLKAGVSHEQYF. In DNA, the CDR3 is TGTGCCAGCAGCTTAAAAGCGGGAGTTTCCCACGAGCAGTACTTC.

The rearrangement joins TRBV5-5 to TRBJ1-5; 7 bases line up with TRBD1. CDR1 and CDR2 (germline): SGHKS, YYEKEE (reference sequence). The CDR3 runs 16 residues. V trimming: 4 bases; J trimming: 4 bases; junction bases outside the gene matches: 11. The CDR3 region is CASSPNPGQFNQPQHF. CDR3 in DNA: TGTGCCAGCAGCCCAAACCCGGGACAGTTTAATCAGCCCCAGCATTTT. Full variable domain (remainder filled in from reference TRBV5-5 and TRBJ1-5): DAGVTQSPTHLIKTRGQQVTLRCSPISGHKSVSWYQQVLGQGPQFIFQYYEKEERGRGNFPDRFSARQFPNYSSELNVNALLLGDSALYLCASSPNPGQFNQPQHFGDGTRLSIL.

The rearrangement joins TRBV16 to TRBJ2-1; D unclear. The CDR3 has 14 residues. CDR1 is KGHSY and CDR2 is FQNENV in the germline V gene. The V end lost 1 base, the J end lost 4 bases, and 8 bases lay between the germline ends. CDR3 sequence reads: CASSQWGNYNEQFF. In DNA form, the CDR3 reads TGTGCCAGCAGCCAATGGGGAAATTACAATGAGCAGTTCTTC.

With respect to this clone: Different DNA sequences within this sample yield the same CDR3. CDR3 in amino acids: CASSLPGGELFF. The CDR3 DNA reads as TGTGCCAGCAGCTTACCGGGCGGGGAGCTGTTTTTT. The chain uses TRBV7-9 and TRBJ2-2; D gene unclear. Germline V gene data show CDR1 as SEHNR and CDR2 as FQNEAQ (reference sequence). The CDR3 loop spans 12 amino acids. V was clipped by 2 bases and J by 7 bases, with 5 bases between them.

This clone has a single count. The V gene is TRBV6-6, the J gene TRBJ2-3; 11 bases agree with TRBD2. The CDR3 length is 16 residues. Per the germline V gene, CDR1 is MNHNY and CDR2 is SVGAGI (reference sequence). The junction had 5 bases not matched to a gene; V was cut back by 1 base and J by 5 bases. CDR3: CASSYWGGTSGDTQYF. DNA of the CDR3: TGTGCCAGCAGTTACTGGGGCGGGACTAGCGGAGATACGCAGTATTTT.

The genes are TRBV4-2 and TRBJ2-2; tentatively, D is TRBD1 (5 bases). The V gene's germline CDR1 is LGHNA and CDR2 YNFKEQ. Trimming shortened V by 3 bases and J by 5 bases, and 16 bases separated the two germline ends. The CDR3 has 16 amino acids. Here the CDR3 DNA reads TGTGCCAGCAGCCAGAATTGGCAGGGTGGGACCGGGGAGCTGTTTTTT. This codes for CASSQNWQGGTGELFF.

As to this clone: The sample holds other DNA sequences that translate to the same CDR3. The genes are TRBV20-1 and TRBJ2-7, with 7 positions matching TRBD1. Germline lookup yields CDR1 DFQATT and CDR2 SNEGSKA (reference sequence). The CDR3 totals 11 residues. The V segment lost 3 bases and the J segment 4 bases; nucleotides outside the gene matches: 0. The CDR3: CSARTGYEQYF. CDR3 coding DNA: TGCAGTGCTAGGACAGGGTACGAGCAGTACTTC.

This chain joins TRBV7-2 and TRBJ2-1; the match to TRBD2 covers 10 bases. Germline V CDR1 and CDR2: SGHTA, FQGNSA. The CDR3 length is 17 residues. V shed 4 bases, J shed 3 bases, and the junction held 9 bases outside the gene matches. The CDR3 bases are TGTGCCAGCAGCTACGGGGCTAGCGGGAGCGTCTACAATGAGCAGTTCTTC. It yields the protein CASSYGASGSVYNEQFF. Using reference TRBV7-2 and TRBJ2-1 for the parts outside the CDR3, the full variable domain is GAGVSQSPSNKVTEKGKDVELRCDPISGHTALYWYRQSLGQGLEFLIYFQGNSAPDKSGLPSDRFSAERTGGSVSTLTIQRTQQEDSAVYLCASSYGASGSVYNEQFFGPGTRLTVL.